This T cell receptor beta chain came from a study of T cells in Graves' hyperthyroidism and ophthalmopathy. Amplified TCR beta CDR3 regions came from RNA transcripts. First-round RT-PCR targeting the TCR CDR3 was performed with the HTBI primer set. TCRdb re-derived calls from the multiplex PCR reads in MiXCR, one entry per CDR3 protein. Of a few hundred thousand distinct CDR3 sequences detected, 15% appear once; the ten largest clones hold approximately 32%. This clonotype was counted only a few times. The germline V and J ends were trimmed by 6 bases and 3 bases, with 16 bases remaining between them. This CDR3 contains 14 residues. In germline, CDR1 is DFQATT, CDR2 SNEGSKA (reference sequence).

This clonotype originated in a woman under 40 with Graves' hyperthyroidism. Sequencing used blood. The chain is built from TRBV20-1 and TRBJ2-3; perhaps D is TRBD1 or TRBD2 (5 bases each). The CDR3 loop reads CSATGPRITDTQYF. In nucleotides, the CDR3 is TGCAGTGCCACGGGACCGAGGATTACAGATACGCAGTATTTT.